This entry lists 19 T cell receptor beta chains sequenced from one sample in a study of CD8 T cells in Susac syndrome (dated by TCRdb to between 2018 and 2021). Library preparation employed the immunoSEQ multiplex PCR assay. RNA was extracted using the RNeasy kit, and roughly 0.5 to 1 ug of the RNA was reverse transcribed with random hexamers. TCRdb reprocessing: public reads trimmed at Q25 with fastp, clones called with MiXCR, in-frame beta chains kept. For every CDR3 protein sequence, its rows merge into one entry that carries the most common genes and DNA. The sample includes fewer than 250,000 distinct CDR3 sequences, with more than 85% observed a single time. The ten largest clones represent 0.1% to 0.15% of the sample. The sample consisted of CD8+ T cells from PBMCs. These receptors were obtained from a human donor with multiple sclerosis.

CDR3 DNA sequence: TGTGCCAGCAGCCCAAGACAGGGGCCCCAAGAGACCCAGTACTTC. Its translation: CASSPRQGPQETQYF. The chain carries TRBV13 and TRBJ2-5, with 8 positions matching TRBD1. Trimming cost V 5 bases and J 1 base; bases outside gene matches: 6. The CDR3 loop spans 15 amino acids. Germline CDR1 and CDR2: PRHDT and FYEKMQ (reference sequence).

The chain couples TRBV27 to TRBJ2-1, with TRBD2 identical over 9 bases. Germline CDR1 MNHEY, CDR2 SMNVEV (reference sequence). The V gene end was trimmed by 3 bases and the J gene end by 2 bases; junction bases not matched to a gene: 2. This CDR3 region has 15 residues. The DNA for the CDR3 is TGTGCCAGCAGTTTGACTAGCGGTCCCTACAATGAGCAGTTCTTC. This encodes CASSLTSGPYNEQFF.

V gene TRBV3-1 combines with J gene TRBJ2-1; TRBD2 agrees at 8 bases. Per germline, CDR1 LGHDT and CDR2 YNNKEL (reference sequence). The CDR3 is 20 amino acids. J was trimmed by 2 bases and V by 2 bases; bases with no gene match: 17. CDR3 sequence: CASSQSRGTSRGPPYNEQFF. The DNA of the CDR3 is TGTGCCAGCAGCCAATCCCGCGGGACTAGTCGGGGTCCTCCCTACAATGAGCAGTTCTTC.

The V and J genes are TRBV19 and TRBJ1-2; D is perhaps TRBD1 (5 bases). Germline CDR1 is LNHDA and CDR2 is SQIVND (reference sequence). The CDR3 is 15 residues long. Trimming cost V 3 bases and J 7 bases, with 18 bases left between them. CDR3 residues: CASSISAGGARGYTF. In DNA form, the CDR3 reads TGTGCCAGTAGTATCTCCGCCGGAGGGGCACGTGGCTACACCTTC. The whole variable domain, remainder taken from reference TRBV19 and TRBJ1-2, is DGGITQSPKYLFRKEGQNVTLSCEQNLNHDAMYWYRQDPGQGLRLIYYSQIVNDFQKGDIAEGYSVSREKKESFPLTVTSAQKNPTAFYLCASSISAGGARGYTFGSGTRLTVV.

CDR3 nucleotide sequence: TGCGCCAGCAGTGACCCCCAAGAGGGGACGACTGAAGCTTTCTTT. Encoded protein: CASSDPQEGTTEAFF. The gene calls are TRBV10-2 and TRBJ1-1; a possible D gene is TRBD1 (5 bases). The CDR3 extends over 15 amino acids. From germline, CDR1 is WSHSY and CDR2 SAAADI. Trimming took 3 bases from V and 5 from J, leaving 16 bases between them.

The V gene is TRBV27, the J gene TRBJ2-7; 10 nucleotides match TRBD2. The CDR3 consists of 15 residues. Germline V gene sequence: CDR1 MNHEY, CDR2 SMNVEV (reference sequence). J lost 1 base, V lost 3 bases, and 3 bases had no gene match. CDR3 sequence: CASSFTSGISYEQYF. CDR3 bases: TGTGCCAGCAGTTTTACTAGCGGGATATCCTACGAGCAGTACTTC.

The V call is TRBV7-3, the J call TRBJ1-6; unclear D gene. Germline CDR1 SGHTA, CDR2 FQGTGA. This CDR3 comprises 15 residues. Trimming left V 1 base short and J 9 bases short, with 13 bases between. CDR3 in amino acids: CASSLMKGWASPLHF. CDR3 in DNA: TGTGCCAGCAGCTTAATGAAGGGATGGGCTTCACCCCTCCACTTT.

The chain links TRBV5-1 to TRBJ2-7; 16 bases agree with TRBD2. CDR3 length: 20 amino acids. V gave up 4 bases and J gave up 3 bases; unmatched junction bases: 16. Per the germline V gene, CDR1 is SGHRS and CDR2 is YFSETQ. The CDR3 nucleotides are TGCGCCAGCAGCGACGGGGACTCCCCGGGACTAGCGGGAGGGGACTACGAGCAGTACTTC. Its translation: CASSDGDSPGLAGGDYEQYF.

The chain carries TRBV10-1 and TRBJ1-1; D gene unclear. Trimming left V 0 bases short and J 0 bases short, with 8 bases between. The CDR3 runs to 15 residues. The germline gives CDR1 WNHNN, CDR2 SYGVQD (reference sequence). The CDR3 loop reads CASSESGLMNTEAFF. The CDR3, as DNA: TGCGCCAGCAGTGAGTCGGGTTTGATGAACACTGAAGCTTTCTTT.

The rearrangement uses TRBV2 and TRBJ2-4; 8 positions agree with TRBD2. CDR3 length: 16 residues. The trim removed 7 bases at V and 1 base at J, leaving 9 bases unmatched. The germline V gene encodes CDR1 SNHLY and CDR2 FYNNEI. The CDR3 loop is CASMAAGAGAKNIQYF. CDR3 nucleotides: TGTGCCAGCATGGCAGCGGGAGCGGGTGCCAAAAACATTCAGTACTTC.

This clonotype appeared once. J is TRBJ2-1 and V is TRBV7-9; no definite D call. V gave up 4 bases and J gave up 7 bases, with 8 bases separating them. The CDR3 has 12 amino acids. Germline lookup yields CDR1 SEHNR and CDR2 FQNEAQ (reference sequence). The CDR3 DNA is TGTGCCAGCAGCTCCCCGCCGAATGAGCAGTTCTTC. This gives the protein CASSSPPNEQFF.

The chain couples TRBV6-1 to TRBJ2-7; tentatively, D is TRBD1 (5 bases). The V end was cut by 2 bases, the J end by 2 bases, with 10 bases between. This CDR3 is 14 amino acids long. The V gene's germline CDR1 is MNHNS and CDR2 SASEGT. Here the CDR3 reads CASSEMETAYEQYF. CDR3 nucleotides: TGTGCCAGCAGTGAAATGGAGACAGCCTACGAGCAGTACTTC.

There are a few counts of this clonotype. V and J are TRBV12-3 or TRBV12-4 and TRBJ2-1; no firm D call. V lost 4 bases and J 9 bases, leaving 10 bases between the germline ends. There are 12 residues in the CDR3. Here the CDR3 DNA reads TGTGCCAGCAGTTCTTCCCTGGGTGAGCAGTTCTTC. Amino acid sequence: CASSSSLGEQFF.

The rearrangement joins TRBV5-6 to TRBJ1-3, with D perhaps matching TRBD1 (6 bases). This CDR3 comprises 18 residues. V was trimmed by 1 base and J by 0 bases, leaving 17 bases between them. CDR1 SGHDT and CDR2 YYEEEE come from the germline V gene. In DNA, the CDR3 is TGTGCCAGCAGCTTGAGTTTGTGGACAGCGGACTCTGGAAACACCATATATTTT. Encoded protein: CASSLSLWTADSGNTIYF. The full variable domain, in which reference TRBV5-6 and TRBJ1-3 provide the parts outside the CDR3, is DAGVTQSPTHLIKTRGQQVTLRCSPKSGHDTVSWYQQALGQGPQFIFQYYEEEERQRGNFPDRFSGHQFPNYSSELNVNALLLGDSALYLCASSLSLWTADSGNTIYFGEGSWLTVV.

The chain recombines TRBV29-1 with TRBJ1-1, with D unresolved. Germline V lookup: CDR1 SQVTM, CDR2 ANQGSEA. The germline V and J ends were trimmed by 5 bases and 4 bases, with 11 bases remaining between them. The CDR3 loop spans 12 amino acids. The CDR3 protein is CSVWGDGTEAFF. CDR3 nucleotides: TGCAGCGTTTGGGGTGATGGCACTGAAGCTTTCTTT.

The V gene is TRBV12-3 or TRBV12-4, the J gene TRBJ2-3; a possible D gene is TRBD1 (5 bases). The germline V and J ends were trimmed by 6 bases and 2 bases, with 15 bases remaining between them. The CDR3 is 15 residues long. CDR3 amino acids: CASSPLREFTDTQYF. In DNA form, the CDR3 reads TGTGCCAGCAGCCCCCTCAGGGAATTCACAGATACGCAGTATTTT.

V gene TRBV18 combines with J gene TRBJ2-2; tentatively, D is TRBD2 (5 bases). Trimming took 5 bases from V and 5 from J, leaving 12 bases between them. The CDR3 has 14 amino acids. Germline V gene sequence: CDR1 KGHSH, CDR2 LQKENI. CDR3 nucleotides: TGTGCCAGCTCATTTACTCCGGGAACCGGGGAGCTGTTTTTT. This sequence encodes CASSFTPGTGELFF. The variable domain in full, completed from reference TRBV18 and TRBJ2-2, reads NAGVMQNPRHLVRRRGQEARLRCSPMKGHSHVYWYRQLPEEGLKFMVYLQKENIIDESGMPKERFSAEFPKEGPSILRIQQVVRGDSAAYFCASSFTPGTGELFFGEGSRLTVL.

The sample holds one count of this clonotype. Here the CDR3 DNA reads TGTGCCAGCAGCCCAGGAGACCCGAACACTGAAGCTTTCTTT. Protein: CASSPGDPNTEAFF. The chain combines TRBV9 with TRBJ1-1; D is ambiguous. The CDR3 runs 14 residues. V was trimmed by 4 bases and J by 1 base, leaving 11 bases between them. Germline V lookup: CDR1 SGDLS, CDR2 YYNGEE.

This clonotype was counted between two and nine times. The DNA for the CDR3 is TGTGCCAGCAGTCCAGGGCCCACTGAAGCTTTCTTT. It is translated as CASSPGPTEAFF. The chain has TRBV7-9 and TRBJ1-1, with D maybe TRBD1 (5 bases). Germline CDR1 reads SEHNR; CDR2 reads FQNEAQ (reference sequence). This CDR3 comprises 12 residues. The V and J ends lost 6 bases and 4 bases respectively, with 9 bases between them. Combining the CDR3 with reference TRBV7-9 and TRBJ1-1 gives the whole variable domain DTGVSQNPRHKITKRGQNVTFRCDPISEHNRLYWYRQTLGQGPEFLTYFQNEAQLEKSRLLSDRFSAERPKGSFSTLEIQRTEQGDSAMYLCASSPGPTEAFFGQGTRLTVV.